This TCR beta chain was sequenced in a study of shared clonotypes between healthy human individuals. Study-wide findings and caveats: Only a few donors were included, so the genetic and exposure-history diversity represented was limited. Naive CD4 clonotypes overlapped across a handful of donors at about 5.2%.

Regarding this clone: Antigen specificity is unknown.

V lost 0 bases to trimming and J lost 0 bases, with 9 bases between them. The germline V gene encodes CDR1 LGHNA and CDR2 YSLEER. The CDR3 sequence is 16 residues long. The assay ran at deep level. Original processing methods: Junction-only immunoSEQ sequences carried no quality scores, so filtering differed. Here immunoSEQ multiplex PCR was the method, and the copy in TCRdb shows in-frame clones only, minus some. V, J and clone size are taken as reported in that table, and D and trimming were inferred from the DNA itself. The sample holds some 1.5 million clones, 95% to 99% seen once. The source of this sequence is a man in his thirties or forties in good health. The sequenced sample was naive CD4+ T cells sorted from blood. Indicated subset: CD45RA+ positively selected. The chain uses TRBV4-3 and TRBJ1-3; D unresolved. The CDR3 bases are TGCGCCAGCAGCCAAGATTCCGGTTACTCTGGAAACACCATATATTTT. Protein sequence: CASSQDSGYSGNTIYF.